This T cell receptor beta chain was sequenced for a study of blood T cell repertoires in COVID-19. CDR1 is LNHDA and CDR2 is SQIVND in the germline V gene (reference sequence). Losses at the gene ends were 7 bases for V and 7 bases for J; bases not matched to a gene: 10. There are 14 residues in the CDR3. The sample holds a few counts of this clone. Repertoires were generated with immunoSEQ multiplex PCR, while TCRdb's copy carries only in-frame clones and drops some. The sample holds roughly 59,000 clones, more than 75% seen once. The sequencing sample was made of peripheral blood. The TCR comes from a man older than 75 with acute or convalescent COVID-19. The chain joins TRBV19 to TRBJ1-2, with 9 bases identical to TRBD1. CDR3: CASKNTGGEGGYTF. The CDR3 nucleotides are TGTGCCAGTAAAAATACAGGGGGCGAGGGTGGCTACACCTTC.